This T cell receptor beta chain was obtained from a study of control samples from healthy donors and cancer patients. Germline V gives CDR1 ENHRY, CDR2 SYGVKD. This CDR3 spans 17 amino acids. V lost 0 bases and J lost 6, with 20 bases in between. TCRdb's table, derived via immunoSEQ multiplex PCR, lists solely in-frame clones and lacks some. This sample has over 200,000 clones, with roughly 80% found just once. Sequenced sample: PBMCs. This chain uses TRBV10-3 with TRBJ2-5, with D tentatively TRBD2 (6 bases). This sequence was found in a woman in her sixties or seventies with lung cancer. CDR3 loop: CAISESNREEGRKTQYF. The CDR3 DNA sequence: TGTGCCATCAGTGAGTCGAATAGGGAGGAGGGAAGAAAGACCCAGTACTTC.